A single sample gave rise to the 2 T cell receptor beta chains below, sequenced in a study of radiation and T cells in renal cell carcinoma. Generated by immunoSEQ multiplex PCR, the TCRdb table keeps only in-frame clones and is missing some. The sample yields 70,000 or so clones, roughly 80% seen once. The time point denotes: blood 2 weeks post-SBRT. Treatment reported: 15 Gy SBRT to primary tumor, nephrectomy 4 weeks later. The sequencing used blood, collected from a patient whose treatment included radiotherapy and nephrectomy. The receptor source for this set is a man in his sixties with renal cell carcinoma.

This clone was picked up one time. CDR3 sequence (DNA): TGTGCCAGCTCACCAAGTGGCCGGGAGACCCAGTACTTC. It codes for CASSPSGRETQYF. V is TRBV18 and J is TRBJ2-5; D is ambiguous. The CDR3 runs 13 residues. CDR1 is KGHSH and CDR2 is LQKENI in the germline V gene. V was pared by 2 bases and J by 5 bases, with 9 bases between.

The genes are TRBV4-3 and TRBJ2-2; no firm D call. Trimming shortened V by 4 bases and J by 6 bases, and 15 bases separated the two germline ends. This CDR3 has 15 residues. The germline CDR1 and CDR2 sequences are LGHNA and YSLEER. CDR3 in amino acids: CASSREYLVAGELFF. CDR3 in DNA: TGCGCCAGCAGCCGCGAATACCTGGTGGCCGGGGAGCTGTTTTTT.